The 11 T cell receptor beta chains below all came from one sample that was sequenced in a study of T-cell reconstitution after alpha-beta-depleted transplantation in children. For TCRbeta, the library was prepared with unique molecular identifiers. TCRdb re-derived calls from the PCR reads in MiXCR, one entry per CDR3 protein. The sample holds about 3,900 distinct CDR3 sequences, roughly 24% seen once. The sequencing used PBMCs, mostly from graft donor cells, collected 60 days after TCRalphabeta/CD19-depleted stem cell transplant. Source of these receptors: a boy under two years old who had a stem cell transplant for acute myeloid leukemia, so the T cells may come from the graft donor.

The chain joins TRBV3-1 to TRBJ1-1, with TRBD1 identical over 9 bases. In germline, CDR1 is LGHDT, CDR2 YNNKEL (reference sequence). Trimming removed 4 bases from V and 5 bases from J; junction bases left unmatched: 8. This CDR3 is 15 amino acids long. CDR3 sequence: CASSPQVTGGTEAFF. The CDR3, as DNA: TGTGCCAGCAGCCCCCAAGTGACAGGGGGGACTGAAGCTTTCTTT.

This clonotype showed up many times. J is TRBJ2-5 and V is TRBV20-1; 8 positions agree with TRBD2. J lost 5 bases, V lost 5 bases, and 7 bases had no gene match. In germline, CDR1 is DFQATT, CDR2 SNEGSKA (reference sequence). The CDR3 covers 13 residues. CDR3 nucleotides: TGCAGTGCTCAACTAGCGGCTGTGGAGACCCAGTACTTC. It is translated as CSAQLAAVETQYF.

This clonotype is a singleton in its sample. The chain combines TRBV3-1 with TRBJ2-5, with TRBD1 matching over 8 bases. V lost 11 bases, J lost 4 bases, and 30 bases stayed unmatched. In germline, CDR1 is LGHDT, CDR2 YNNKEL (reference sequence). The CDR3 spans 20 residues. In DNA form, the CDR3 reads TGTGCCTGCTGCCAACCCGGACAGGGCGGGATGTTTGGGACGCGAGAGACCCAGTACTTC. Its protein product is CACCQPGQGGMFGTRETQYF.

The CDR3 DNA reads as TGTGCAGAATCTTGGGGGGAGTATTTT. Translating gives CAESWGEYF. V usage is TRBV5-3 and J usage is TRBJ2-3; the D gene is possibly TRBD2 (6 bases). TRBV5-3 is an ORF for which the function is uncertain. The CDR3 loop spans 9 amino acids.

This rearrangement joins TRBV9 to TRBJ2-5, with D perhaps assigned TRBD1 or TRBD2 (5 bases each). Trimming took off 0 bases at V and 2 bases at J, with 11 bases between the two ends. This CDR3 is 15 amino acids long. The V gene's germline CDR1 is SGDLS and CDR2 YYNGEE. The CDR3 reads CASSVAWDEQETQYF. The CDR3 DNA follows: TGTGCCAGCAGCGTAGCTTGGGACGAACAAGAGACCCAGTACTTC.

This clonotype was seen ten or more times. The V call is TRBV18, the J call TRBJ1-5; a weak D match, TRBD1 (5 bases). The CDR3 runs 16 residues. The V gene lost 4 bases and the J gene lost 0 bases, with 13 bases spanning the gap. CDR1 and CDR2 (germline): KGHSH, LQKENI. The CDR3 region is CASSRGVTVSNQPQHF. CDR3 coding DNA: TGTGCCAGCTCACGAGGGGTCACGGTTAGCAATCAGCCCCAGCATTTT.

The chain carries TRBV14 and TRBJ1-2, with D unresolved. CDR1 and CDR2 from the germline V gene are SGHDN and FVKESK. The CDR3 is 14 residues long. V shed 7 bases and J shed 3 bases, with 15 bases lying between them. CDR3 in DNA: TGTGCCAGCACCCATCGGGGAGGAGACTATGGCTACACCTTC. Protein product: CASTHRGGDYGYTF.

By sample fraction, this clonotype is medium-sized. The chain combines TRBV7-9 with TRBJ2-7; D gene ambiguous. Germline CDR1 and CDR2: SEHNR and FQNEAQ (reference sequence). V gave up 3 bases and J gave up 1 base, with 4 bases separating them. The CDR3 runs to 12 residues. CDR3 in amino acids: CASSLRSYEQYF. The CDR3 DNA follows: TGTGCCAGCAGCTTGCGTTCCTACGAGCAGTACTTC.

This rearrangement joins TRBV5-1 to TRBJ2-7, with 9 bases lining up with TRBD1. Germline loops: CDR1 SGHRS, CDR2 YFSETQ. V shed 0 bases and J 7 bases; nucleotides not matched to a gene: 5. This CDR3 comprises 14 residues. The CDR3 sequence is CASSLGDRAGEQYF. CDR3 coding DNA: TGCGCCAGCAGCTTGGGGGACAGGGCGGGGGAGCAGTACTTC.

The sample holds many counts of this clonotype. The chain has TRBV29-1 and TRBJ2-7, with D possibly being TRBD1 (6 bases). In germline, CDR1 is SQVTM, CDR2 ANQGSEA. The CDR3 loop spans 13 amino acids. Between the trimmed V and J ends, which lost 6 bases and 6 bases, there was a span of 18 bases. The CDR3 here is CSVRHSRGSEQYV. In DNA, the CDR3 is TGCAGCGTCCGCCACTCCAGGGGAAGCGAGCAGTACGTC.

This clonotype appeared many times. The chain carries TRBV5-1 and TRBJ1-1; 7 nucleotides match TRBD1. Looked up from germline, CDR1 is SGHRS and CDR2 is YFSETQ. V gave up 3 bases and J gave up 0 bases; unmatched junction bases: 11. CDR3 size: 17 residues. The CDR3: CASSSRRDSHLNTEAFF. The CDR3, as DNA: TGCGCCAGCAGCTCAAGGCGGGACAGTCATCTGAACACTGAAGCTTTCTTT.